This T cell receptor (beta chain) was captured by sequencing in a study of OX40 agonist ivuxolimab in advanced cancers. Study in general: Ivuxolimab, which is an agonistic anti-OX40 (CD134) antibody, was administered to the patients. A mean age of around 66 years, range about 20 to 85, was recorded, and over 65% were male.

The protocol was immunoSEQ multiplex PCR, while the TCRdb copy is restricted to in-frame clones and leaves out a portion. The sample carries under 80,000 clones, around 90% recorded once. The receptor's source is an adult with an advanced solid tumor such as melanoma, head and neck, liver or kidney cancer. The sample here was CD4+ or CD8+ T cells sorted from blood, taken in a trial of the OX40 agonist ivuxolimab.

CDR3 region: CAWSPQVWYEQYF. The CDR3 DNA sequence: TGTGCCTGGAGTCCACAGGTCTGGTACGAGCAGTACTTC. This sequence joins TRBV30 and TRBJ2-7; D possibly corresponds to TRBD1 (5 bases). V was cut by 2 bases and J by 4 bases, with 12 bases left in between. Germline V gene lookup returns CDR1 GTSNPN and CDR2 SVGIG (reference sequence). This CDR3 spans 13 amino acids.